These T cell receptor beta chains were read from a single sample in a study of OX40 agonist ivuxolimab in advanced cancers. TCRdb's copy holds only in-frame clones and misses some; the assay was immunoSEQ multiplex PCR. The sample contains approximately 52,000 clones, 70% to 90% of which appear only once. The sequencing used CD4+ or CD8+ T cells sorted from blood, collected in a trial of the OX40 agonist ivuxolimab. Receptors originate from an adult with an advanced solid tumor such as melanoma, head and neck, liver or kidney cancer. Each CDR3 is given with its conserved first and last residue. D genes are given only for firm matches. A row's size may be missing; if present it is once, few, many or a size class.

NA	TRBV10-1	medium-sized	TRBJ2-1	CASSESNGQGNEQFF	TGCGCCAGCAGTGAGTCAAACGGGCAGGGCAATGAGCAGTTCTTC
TRBD1	TRBV5-1	NA	TRBJ2-7	CASSLTGGEDEQYF	TGCGCCAGCAGCTTGACAGGGGGCGAGGACGAGCAGTACTTC
NA	TRBV6-5	NA	TRBJ2-5	CASSPRDMETQYF	TGTGCCAGCAGCCCTCGGGACATGGAGACCCAGTACTTC
NA	TRBV10-3	NA	TRBJ1-1	CAISLGGRTEAFF	TGTGCTATCAGTTTGGGGGGGCGGACTGAAGCTTTCTTT
NA	TRBV6-7	NA	TRBJ1-4	CASPPSFLVF	TGTGCCTCGCCCCCTTCGTTCTTGGTTTTT
TRBD2	TRBV9	NA	TRBJ2-3	CASSGRLAGGRADTQYF	TGTGCCAGCAGCGGAAGACTAGCGGGGGGGCGCGCAGATACGCAGTATTTT
NA	TRBV5-6	once	TRBJ1-1	CASSLGQDTEAFF	TGTGCCAGCAGCTTGGGTCAGGACACTGAAGCTTTCTTT
NA	TRBV21-1	NA	TRBJ1-2	CASSKNRGCYTF	TGTGCCAGCAGCAAAAACAGGGGATGCTACACCTTC
NA	TRBV13	NA	TRBJ2-1	CASSRTGSQYNEQFF	TGTGCCAGCAGCCGCACAGGGTCCCAATACAATGAGCAGTTCTTC
NA	TRBV7-2	NA	TRBJ2-7	CASSFLEAYEQYF	TGTGCCAGCAGCTTTTTGGAGGCGTACGAGCAGTACTTC
NA	TRBV27	once	TRBJ1-1	CASTPFGNTEAFF	TGTGCCAGCACCCCCTTTGGGAATACTGAAGCTTTCTTT
TRBD1	TRBV7-9	NA	TRBJ1-2	CASSNNRGGYGYTF	TGTGCCAGCAGCAATAACAGGGGGGGCTATGGCTACACCTTC
NA	TRBV11-2	once	TRBJ1-5	CASSLGVRGSAQHF	TGTGCCAGCAGCTTAGGGGTACGGGGGTCAGCCCAGCATTTT
NA	TRBV2	NA	TRBJ2-5	CASSQDYLDPQETQYF	TGTGCCAGCAGCCAGGACTACCTCGATCCTCAAGAGACCCAGTACTTC
NA	TRBV23-1	NA	TRBJ1-4	CASSQLQGPTATNEKLFF	TGCGCCAGCAGTCAACTACAGGGTCCAACCGCAACTAATGAAAAACTGTTTTTT
NA	TRBV7-9	NA	TRBJ2-3	CASSDLVGDGTDTQYF	TGTGCCAGCAGCGATCTAGTGGGGGATGGCACAGATACGCAGTATTTT
NA	TRBV27	NA	TRBJ2-7	CASSLGTPYEQYF	TGTGCCAGCAGTTTAGGGACACCCTACGAGCAGTACTTC
NA	TRBV19	NA	TRBJ2-3	CASSRGEDTQYF	TGTGCCAGTAGCCGGGGAGAGGATACGCAGTATTTT
TRBD1	TRBV19	NA	TRBJ2-7	CASTPGDRVDEQYF	TGTGCCAGTACCCCCGGGGACAGGGTGGACGAGCAGTACTTC
NA	TRBV5-6	NA	TRBJ1-2	CASSPSIPDNWPNYGYTF	TGTGCCAGCAGCCCGTCAATCCCGGACAACTGGCCCAACTATGGCTACACCTTC
NA	TRBV4-1	NA	TRBJ2-1	CASSPGARWGNEQFF	TGCGCCAGCAGCCCGGGGGCCCGGTGGGGAAATGAGCAGTTCTTC
TRBD2	TRBV5-6	once	TRBJ2-5	CASSPGLAGGLETQYF	TGTGCCAGCAGCCCAGGACTAGCGGGGGGGCTAGAGACCCAGTACTTC
NA	TRBV19	NA	TRBJ1-3	CASSAEVSGNTIYF	TGTGCCAGTAGTGCGGAGGTGTCTGGAAACACCATATATTTT
NA	TRBV6-5	NA	TRBJ1-4	CASSYGVATNEKLFF	TGTGCCAGCAGTTATGGGGTTGCAACTAATGAAAAACTGTTTTTT
TRBD2	TRBV4-1	NA	TRBJ2-7	CASSQGPRGEYEQYF	TGCGCCAGCAGCCAAGGGCCTCGGGGGGAGTACGAGCAGTACTTC
NA	TRBV28	NA	TRBJ1-3	CASSPPGAGNTIYF	TGTGCCAGCAGTCCCCCAGGGGCGGGAAACACCATATATTTT
NA	TRBV10-2	NA	TRBJ1-5	CASSEGKLHSNQPQHF	TGCGCCAGCAGTGAGGGGAAACTTCATAGCAATCAGCCCCAGCATTTT
NA	TRBV29-1	NA	TRBJ2-2	CSVGGTGELFF	TGCAGCGTTGGGGGAACCGGGGAGCTGTTTTTT
NA	TRBV11-3	NA	TRBJ2-7	CASSLGHLSYEQYF	TGTGCCAGCAGCTTAGGACATCTCTCCTACGAGCAGTACTTC
NA	TRBV13	NA	TRBJ2-1	CASSLRQGGLYNEQFF	TGTGCCAGCAGCTTAAGACAGGGAGGCCTGTACAATGAGCAGTTCTTC
TRBD1	TRBV11-2	NA	TRBJ1-1	CASSLAFGTGDTEAFF	TGTGCCAGCAGCTTAGCCTTTGGGACAGGGGACACTGAAGCTTTCTTT
NA	TRBV6-5	NA	TRBJ1-2	CASSPGPWADGYTF	TGTGCCAGCAGTCCCGGACCCTGGGCCGACGGCTACACCTTC
TRBD1	TRBV2	NA	TRBJ2-2	CASEQGAGWTGELFF	TGTGCCAGCGAACAGGGGGCCGGGTGGACGGGGGAGCTGTTTTTT
NA	TRBV19	NA	TRBJ2-4	CASSPDGPLGKNIQYF	TGTGCCAGTAGTCCAGACGGGCCCTTGGGCAAAAACATTCAGTACTTC
TRBD1	TRBV11-2	NA	TRBJ2-2	CASSHRTGALTGELFF	TGTGCCAGCAGCCATAGGACAGGAGCCCTCACCGGGGAGCTGTTTTTT
NA	TRBV5-4	NA	TRBJ2-3	CASRLGPGGPLDTQYF	TGTGCCAGCAGATTAGGTCCGGGGGGCCCCCTCGATACGCAGTATTTT
TRBD1	TRBV7-9	once	TRBJ1-2	CASSSQGTGDKDYGYTF	TGTGCCAGCAGCTCACAAGGGACAGGGGATAAGGACTATGGCTACACCTTC
TRBD1	TRBV6-5	NA	TRBJ2-7	CASGTGPEQYF	TGTGCCAGCGGGACAGGACCCGAGCAGTACTTC
NA	TRBV7-9	NA	TRBJ1-1	CASSAQGRGTEAFF	TGTGCCAGCAGCGCACAGGGTCGCGGCACTGAAGCTTTCTTT
NA	TRBV14	once	TRBJ2-7	CASSIRDNGYEQYF	TGTGCCAGCAGTATAAGGGACAATGGCTACGAGCAGTACTTC
NA	TRBV10-3	NA	TRBJ2-3	CAISDRGTTQPITDTQYF	TGTGCCATCAGTGACCGAGGGACAACCCAACCGATCACAGATACGCAGTATTTT
NA	TRBV4-3	NA	TRBJ2-2	CASSQDGGGGELFF	TGCGCCAGCAGCCAAGATGGGGGTGGCGGGGAGCTGTTTTTT
NA	TRBV7-8	NA	TRBJ2-3	CASSLGDAYLTDTQYF	TGTGCCAGCAGCTTAGGTGACGCCTACCTCACAGATACGCAGTATTTT
TRBD2	TRBV5-4	NA	TRBJ2-1	CASSSGLAAEQFF	TGTGCCAGCAGCTCGGGACTAGCAGCTGAGCAGTTCTTC
TRBD2	TRBV25-1	NA	TRBJ2-7	CASSPGLAGHPEQYF	TGTGCCAGCAGTCCGGGACTAGCGGGGCACCCCGAGCAGTACTTC